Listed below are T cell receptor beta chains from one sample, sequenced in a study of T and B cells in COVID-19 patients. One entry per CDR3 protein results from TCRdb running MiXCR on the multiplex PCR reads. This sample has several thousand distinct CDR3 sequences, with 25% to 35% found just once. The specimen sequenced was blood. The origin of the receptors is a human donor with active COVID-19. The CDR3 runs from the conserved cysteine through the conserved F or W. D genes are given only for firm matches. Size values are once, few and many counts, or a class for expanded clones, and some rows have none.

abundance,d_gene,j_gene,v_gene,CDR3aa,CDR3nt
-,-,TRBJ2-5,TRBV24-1,CATSGITGETQYF,TGTGCCACCAGCGGGATCACAGGGGAGACCCAGTACTTC
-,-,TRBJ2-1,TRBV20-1,CSASRDSNEQFF,TGCAGTGCTAGTCGAGACTCCAATGAGCAGTTCTTC
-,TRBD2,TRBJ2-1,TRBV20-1,CSARDGTSGANEQFF,TGCAGTGCTAGAGATGGAACTAGCGGGGCCAATGAGCAGTTCTTC
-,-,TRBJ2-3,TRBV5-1,CASRLLPNSDTQYF,TGCGCCAGCCGGCTCCTTCCCAATTCAGATACGCAGTATTTT
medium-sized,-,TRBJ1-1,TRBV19,CASSLRVSDTEAFF,TGTGCCAGTAGTTTAAGGGTTTCAGACACTGAAGCTTTCTTT
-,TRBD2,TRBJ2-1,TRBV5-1,CASSWTSGSPREQFF,TGCGCCAGCAGCTGGACTAGCGGGAGCCCCCGGGAGCAGTTCTTC
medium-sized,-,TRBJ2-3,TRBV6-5,CASSSPGADTQYF,TGTGCCAGCAGTTCCCCAGGGGCAGATACGCAGTATTTT
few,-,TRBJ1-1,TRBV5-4,CASGSTNTEAFF,TGTGCCAGCGGGTCTACGAACACTGAAGCTTTCTTT
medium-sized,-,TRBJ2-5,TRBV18,CASSPPEGVQTQYF,TGTGCCAGCTCACCACCTGAGGGGGTGCAGACCCAGTACTTC
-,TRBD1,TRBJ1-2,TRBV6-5,CATRQGVIYGYTF,TGTGCCACAAGACAGGGGGTGATCTATGGCTACACCTTC
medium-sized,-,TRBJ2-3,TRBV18,CASSPPITDTQYF,TGTGCCAGCTCACCACCGATAACAGATACGCAGTATTTT
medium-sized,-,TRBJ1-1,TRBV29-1,CSVGQSSNTEAFF,TGCAGCGTTGGACAGTCTTCGAACACTGAAGCTTTCTTT
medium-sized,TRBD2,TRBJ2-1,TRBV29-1,CSVRTSGRLYNEQFF,TGCAGCGTCCGGACTAGCGGGAGACTTTATAATGAGCAGTTCTTC
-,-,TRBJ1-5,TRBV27,CASSSNDDRPLPNQPQHF,TGTGCCAGCAGTTCCAACGACGACAGGCCCCTACCCAATCAGCCCCAGCATTTT
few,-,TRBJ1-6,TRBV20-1,CSARPGAHNSPLHF,TGCAGTGCTAGACCCGGGGCGCATAATTCACCCCTCCACTTT
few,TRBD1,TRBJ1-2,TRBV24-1,CATSETGTDGYTF,TGTGCCACCAGTGAAACCGGGACAGATGGCTACACCTTC
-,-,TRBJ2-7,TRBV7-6,CASSPNEEQYF,TGTGCCAGCAGCCCGAACGAAGAGCAGTACTTC
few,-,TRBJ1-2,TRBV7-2,CASSINGRANPPSSRGYTF,TGTGCCAGCAGCATCAACGGCAGGGCGAACCCTCCCAGTTCCCGGGGCTACACCTTC
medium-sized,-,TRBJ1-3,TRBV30,CAWSVQKGWPNTIYF,TGTGCCTGGAGTGTACAGAAGGGGTGGCCGAACACCATATATTTT
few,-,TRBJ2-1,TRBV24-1,CATSLRGPYNEQFF,TGTGCCACCAGTCTCCGGGGTCCTTACAATGAGCAGTTCTTC
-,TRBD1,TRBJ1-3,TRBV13,CASSLIRDRVRNTIYF,TGTGCCAGCAGCTTAATAAGAGACAGGGTCAGAAACACCATATATTTT
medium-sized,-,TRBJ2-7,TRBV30,CAWSELADPYEQYF,TGTGCCTGGAGTGAGTTAGCAGACCCCTACGAGCAGTACTTC
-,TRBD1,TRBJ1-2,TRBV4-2,CASSPNSGTAYGYTF,TGTGCCAGCAGCCCTAATTCAGGGACAGCATATGGCTACACCTTC
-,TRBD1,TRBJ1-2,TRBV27,CASSKGQGASNYGYTF,TGTGCCAGCAGTAAAGGACAGGGGGCTTCGAACTATGGCTACACCTTC
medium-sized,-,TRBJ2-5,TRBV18,CASSPRPGETQYF,TGTGCCAGCTCACCACGTCCAGGGGAGACCCAGTACTTC
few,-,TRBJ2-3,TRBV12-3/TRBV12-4,CASSSPSGQITDTQYF,TGTGCCAGCAGTTCCCCCTCAGGACAGATCACAGATACGCAGTATTTT
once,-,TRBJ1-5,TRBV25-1,CASSTPGLNQPQHF,TGTGCCAGCAGTACCCCGGGGCTCAATCAGCCCCAGCATTTT
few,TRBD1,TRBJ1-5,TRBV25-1,CASSATSGQGGHGSNQPQHF,TGTGCCAGCAGTGCGACCTCGGGACAGGGGGGGCACGGTAGCAATCAGCCCCAGCATTTT
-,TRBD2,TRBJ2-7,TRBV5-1,CASSAGTSLGYEQYF,TGCGCCAGCAGCGCCGGGACTAGTTTAGGGTACGAGCAGTACTTC
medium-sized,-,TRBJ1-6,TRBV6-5,CASTPRVTGTYNSPLHF,TGTGCCAGCACTCCCAGGGTTACAGGGACCTATAATTCACCCCTCCACTTT
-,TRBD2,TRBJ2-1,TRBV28,CASSLRGGSHNEQFF,TGTGCCAGCAGTTTACGGGGCGGGAGCCACAATGAGCAGTTCTTC
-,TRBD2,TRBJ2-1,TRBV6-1,CSSSDPGLAGLYNEQFF,TGTTCCAGCAGTGACCCGGGACTAGCGGGGTTATACAATGAGCAGTTCTTC
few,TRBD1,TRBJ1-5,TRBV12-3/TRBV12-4,CASSPDRDNQPQHF,TGTGCCAGCAGTCCCGACAGGGACAATCAGCCCCAGCATTTT
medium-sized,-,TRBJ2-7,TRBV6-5,CASSYSGTSAYEQYF,TGTGCCAGCAGTTACTCCGGGACCAGCGCCTACGAGCAGTACTTC
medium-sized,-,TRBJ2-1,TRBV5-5,CASSSYPSSYNEQFF,TGTGCCAGCAGCTCTTACCCGAGCTCCTACAATGAGCAGTTCTTC
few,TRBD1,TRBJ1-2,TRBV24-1,CATSNSGTGVSGYTF,TGTGCCACCAGCAATTCCGGGACAGGGGTTAGTGGCTACACCTTC
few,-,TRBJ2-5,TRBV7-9,CASSLEGIVQETQYF,TGTGCCAGCAGCTTAGAAGGGATAGTTCAAGAGACCCAGTACTTC
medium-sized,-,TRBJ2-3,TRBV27,CASSLYPPTSRGDTQYF,TGTGCCAGCAGCCTATACCCTCCCACTAGCCGCGGAGATACGCAGTATTTT
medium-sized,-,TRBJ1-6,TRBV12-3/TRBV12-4,CASGSWGSSYNSPLHF,TGTGCCAGCGGTAGCTGGGGTAGCTCCTATAATTCACCCCTCCACTTT
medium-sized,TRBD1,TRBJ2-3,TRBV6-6,CASTPDRDRDTQYF,TGTGCCAGCACCCCGGACAGGGATAGAGATACGCAGTATTTT
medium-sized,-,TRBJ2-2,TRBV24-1,CATSAPRGNTGELFF,TGTGCCACCAGTGCCCCCCGGGGGAACACCGGGGAGCTGTTTTTT
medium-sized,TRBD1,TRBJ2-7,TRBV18,CASSPRQGKEQYF,TGTGCCAGCTCACCCCGACAGGGTAAGGAGCAGTACTTC
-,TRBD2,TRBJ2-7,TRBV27,CASSPTSGGAGSYEQYF,TGTGCCAGCAGCCCGACTAGCGGGGGGGCCGGATCCTACGAGCAGTACTTC
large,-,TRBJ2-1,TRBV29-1,CSVGAVTRQYNNEQFF,TGCAGCGTTGGTGCTGTGACACGGCAATACAACAATGAGCAGTTCTTC
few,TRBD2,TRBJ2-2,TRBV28,CASSLLAGGGRELFF,TGTGCCAGCAGTTTGCTAGCGGGAGGGGGCCGGGAGCTGTTTTTT
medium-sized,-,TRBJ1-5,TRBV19,CASSWQPQHF,TGTGCCAGTAGTTGGCAGCCCCAGCATTTT
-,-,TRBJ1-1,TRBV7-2,CASSLDWVTEAFF,TGTGCCAGCAGCTTAGATTGGGTCACTGAAGCTTTCTTT
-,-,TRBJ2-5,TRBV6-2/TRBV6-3,CASSYWPTQSEETQYF,TGTGCCAGCAGTTACTGGCCAACTCAAAGCGAAGAGACCCAGTACTTC
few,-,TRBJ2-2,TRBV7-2,CASSQYGGELFF,TGTGCCAGCAGCCAATACGGCGGGGAGCTGTTTTTT
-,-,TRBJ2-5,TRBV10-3,CAISESPGQETQYF,TGTGCCATCAGTGAGTCTCCCGGCCAAGAGACCCAGTACTTC